This T cell receptor beta chain was documented in a study of cytomegalovirus exposure and HLA in healthy donors. Both 60 Vbeta primers and 13 Jbeta primers went into the PCR. Repertoires were generated with immunoSEQ multiplex PCR, while TCRdb's copy carries only in-frame clones and drops some. The sample shows about 160,000 clones, 82% of them seen only once. Study-level results: Most TCR beta V segments were productive about 90% or about 30% of the time in an earlier analysis. Reports credit the classifier with highly specific, highly sensitive diagnosis of cytomegalovirus status. In a later analysis, compared with equally common non-associated chains, HLA-associated beta chains were more expanded. Across donors, sequencing depth was assumed by presence/absence analyses to be roughly uniform.

Germline CDR1 reads MDHEN; CDR2 reads SYDVKM. The CDR3 is made up of 18 amino acids. With V trimmed by 6 bases and J by 0 bases, 13 bases remained unmatched. With regard to this clone: Its target is unknown.

The sequenced sample consisted of PBMCs. This rearrangement joins TRBV28 to TRBJ1-5; 8 bases map to TRBD1. This receptor was obtained from a girl between 5 and 17 years old in good health and CMV-seropositive. The DNA of the CDR3 is TGTGCCAGCAGGTACGGACAGGGTTCAAAAAATAGCAATCAGCCCCAGCATTTT. Translated: CASRYGQGSKNSNQPQHF.